This TCR beta chain was recorded in a study of CD8+ T cells in alopecia areata. The CDR3 runs 11 residues. The V gene's germline CDR1 is MGHDK and CDR2 SYGVNS. Regarding treatment: oral pan-JAK inhibitor, 5-10 mg twice daily. Sorted populations comprised CD4+ and CD8+ T cells obtained from PBMCs. The authors extracted RNA and reverse transcribed it into cDNA as the sequencing template. Sequencing was performed with immunoSEQ multiplex PCR; in TCRdb, only in-frame clones are kept and a portion is missing. The data contain 140,000 to 150,000 clones, around 50% of them singletons. A remark on this clone: Antigen: not known.

The study, taken as a whole, reports: Scalp clonality, along with expanded CD8+ clones among the top 100, was significantly decreased by tofacitinib. Many of the expanded lesional clones endured in scalp and blood while on tofacitinib.

Sequenced material: CD8+ T cells sorted from blood, taken at week 4, from a patient treated with tofacitinib. The V and J genes are TRBV25-1 and TRBJ2-5; maybe TRBD1 (5 bases). Matching the DNA end better, TRBJ2-7 makes the J call doubtful. This TCR came from a human donor with alopecia areata. This chain's CDR3 is CASGQVYEQYF. For the CDR3, the DNA is TGTGCCAGCGGACAAGTCTACGAGCAGTACTTC.